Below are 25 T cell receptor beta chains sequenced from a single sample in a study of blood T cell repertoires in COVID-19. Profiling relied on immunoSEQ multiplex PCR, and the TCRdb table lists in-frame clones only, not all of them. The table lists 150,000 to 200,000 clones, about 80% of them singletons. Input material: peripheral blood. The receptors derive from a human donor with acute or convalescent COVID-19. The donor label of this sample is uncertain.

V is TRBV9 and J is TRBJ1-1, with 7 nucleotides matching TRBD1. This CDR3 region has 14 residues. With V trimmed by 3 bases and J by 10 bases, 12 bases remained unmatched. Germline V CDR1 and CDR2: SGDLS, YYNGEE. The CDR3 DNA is TGTGCCAGCAGCGCATCAGGGGGGACAAACTTAGCTTTCTTT. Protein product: CASSASGGTNLAFF.

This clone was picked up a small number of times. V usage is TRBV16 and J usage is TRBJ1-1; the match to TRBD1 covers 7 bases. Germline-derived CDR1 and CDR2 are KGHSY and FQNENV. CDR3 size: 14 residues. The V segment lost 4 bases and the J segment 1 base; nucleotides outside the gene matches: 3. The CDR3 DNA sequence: TGTGCCAGCAGCCGACAGGGTGGGAACACTGAAGCTTTCTTT. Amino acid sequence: CASSRQGGNTEAFF. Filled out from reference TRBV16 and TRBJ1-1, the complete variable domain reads GEEVAQTPKHLVRGEGQKAKLYCAPIKGHSYVFWYQQVLKNEFKFLISFQNENVFDETGMPKERFSAKCLPNSPCSLEIQATKLEDSAVYFCASSRQGGNTEAFFGQGTRLTVV.

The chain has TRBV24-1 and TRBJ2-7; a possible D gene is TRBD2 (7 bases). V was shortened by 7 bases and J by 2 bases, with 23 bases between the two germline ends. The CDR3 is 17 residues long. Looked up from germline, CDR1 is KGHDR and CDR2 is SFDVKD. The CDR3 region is CATRGGRVSDGPYEQYF. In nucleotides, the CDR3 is TGTGCCACCAGGGGGGGGCGAGTAAGTGACGGTCCCTACGAGCAGTACTTC.

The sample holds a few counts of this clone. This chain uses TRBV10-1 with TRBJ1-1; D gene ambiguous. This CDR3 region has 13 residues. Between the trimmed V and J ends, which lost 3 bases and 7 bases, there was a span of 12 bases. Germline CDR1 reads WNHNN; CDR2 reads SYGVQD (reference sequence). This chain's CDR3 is CASSEVAANEAFF. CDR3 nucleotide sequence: TGCGCCAGCAGTGAAGTAGCGGCAAATGAAGCTTTCTTT.

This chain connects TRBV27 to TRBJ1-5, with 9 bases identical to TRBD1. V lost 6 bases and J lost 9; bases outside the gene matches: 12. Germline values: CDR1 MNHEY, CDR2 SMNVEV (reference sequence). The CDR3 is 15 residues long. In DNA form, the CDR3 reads TGTGCCAGCAGCTCCCCGGGGACAGGGATTTGGCCCCAGCATTTT. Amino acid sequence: CASSSPGTGIWPQHF.

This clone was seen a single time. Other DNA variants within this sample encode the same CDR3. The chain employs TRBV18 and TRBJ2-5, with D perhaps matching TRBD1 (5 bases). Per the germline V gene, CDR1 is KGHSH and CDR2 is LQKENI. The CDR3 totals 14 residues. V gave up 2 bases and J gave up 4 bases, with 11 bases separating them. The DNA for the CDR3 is TGTGCCAGCTCACCAAAAGGGGCTGGAGAGACCCAGTACTTC. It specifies CASSPKGAGETQYF.

CDR3: CASSKCTGGDTQYF. Here the CDR3 DNA reads TGTGCCAGCAGCAAATGTACAGGGGGAGATACGCAGTATTTT. This chain connects TRBV21-1 to TRBJ2-3; TRBD1, as called in the table, went unchecked against the DNA. TRBV21-1 is labeled a pseudogene. This CDR3 contains 14 residues.

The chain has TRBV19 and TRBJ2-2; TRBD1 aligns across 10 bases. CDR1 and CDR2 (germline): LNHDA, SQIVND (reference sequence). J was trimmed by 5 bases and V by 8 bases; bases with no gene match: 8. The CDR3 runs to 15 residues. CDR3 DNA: TGTGCCAGTGACGCGGGACAGGGGTGGACCGGGGAGCTGTTTTTT. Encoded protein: CASDAGQGWTGELFF.

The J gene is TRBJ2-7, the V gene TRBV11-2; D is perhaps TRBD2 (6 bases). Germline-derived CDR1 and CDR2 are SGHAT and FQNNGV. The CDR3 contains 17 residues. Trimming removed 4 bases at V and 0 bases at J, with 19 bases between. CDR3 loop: CASSSQGRAGTSYEQYF. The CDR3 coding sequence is TGTGCCAGCAGCTCCCAAGGGCGAGCGGGTACCTCCTACGAGCAGTACTTC.

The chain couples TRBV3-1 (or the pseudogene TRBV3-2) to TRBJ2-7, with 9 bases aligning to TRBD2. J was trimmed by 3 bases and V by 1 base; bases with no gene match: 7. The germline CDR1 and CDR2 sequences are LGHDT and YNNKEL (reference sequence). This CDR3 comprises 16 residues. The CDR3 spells CASSQGVLAGSYEQYF. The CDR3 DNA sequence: TGTGCCAGCAGCCAAGGCGTGCTAGCGGGGAGCTACGAGCAGTACTTC.

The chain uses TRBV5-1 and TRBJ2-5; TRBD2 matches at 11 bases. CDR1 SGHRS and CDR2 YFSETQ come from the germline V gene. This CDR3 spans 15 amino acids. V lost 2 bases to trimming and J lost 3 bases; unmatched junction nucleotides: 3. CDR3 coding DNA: TGCGCCAGCAGCTTACTAGCGGGGGCTGAAGAGACCCAGTACTTC. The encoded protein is CASSLLAGAEETQYF.

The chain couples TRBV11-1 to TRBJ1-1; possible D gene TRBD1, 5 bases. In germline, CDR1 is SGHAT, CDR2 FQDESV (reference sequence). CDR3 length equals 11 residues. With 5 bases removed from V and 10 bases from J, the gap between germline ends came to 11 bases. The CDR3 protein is CASSQRGTAFF. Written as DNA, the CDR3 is TGTGCCAGCAGCCAGCGGGGGACAGCTTTCTTT.

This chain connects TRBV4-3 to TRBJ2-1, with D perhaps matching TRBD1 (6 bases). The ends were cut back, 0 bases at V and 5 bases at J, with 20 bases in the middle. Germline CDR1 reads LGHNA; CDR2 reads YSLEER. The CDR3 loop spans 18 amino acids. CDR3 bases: TGCGCCAGCAGCCAAGAGTGGGGGACATCCCGGATCCACAATGAGCAGTTCTTC. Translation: CASSQEWGTSRIHNEQFF.

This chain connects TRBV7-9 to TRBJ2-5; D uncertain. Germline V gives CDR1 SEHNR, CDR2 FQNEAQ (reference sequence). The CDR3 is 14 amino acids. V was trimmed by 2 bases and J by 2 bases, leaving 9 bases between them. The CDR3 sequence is CASSLWAVQETQYF. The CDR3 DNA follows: TGTGCCAGCAGCTTATGGGCCGTACAAGAGACCCAGTACTTC.

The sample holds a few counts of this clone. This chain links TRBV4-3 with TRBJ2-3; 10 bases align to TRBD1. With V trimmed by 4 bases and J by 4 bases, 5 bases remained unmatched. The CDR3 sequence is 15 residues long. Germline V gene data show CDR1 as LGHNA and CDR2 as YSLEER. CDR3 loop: CASSRDRGGPDTQYF. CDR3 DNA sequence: TGCGCCAGCAGCCGGGACAGGGGAGGACCAGATACGCAGTATTTT.

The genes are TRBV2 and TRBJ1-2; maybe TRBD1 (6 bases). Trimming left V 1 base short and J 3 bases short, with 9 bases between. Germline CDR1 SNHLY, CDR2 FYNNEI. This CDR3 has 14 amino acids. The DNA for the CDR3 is TGTGCCAGCAGTGAAGTGACAGGAGACTATGGCTACACCTTC. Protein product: CASSEVTGDYGYTF. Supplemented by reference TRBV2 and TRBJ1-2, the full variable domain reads EPEVTQTPSHQVTQMGQEVILRCVPISNHLYFYWYRQILGQKVEFLVSFYNNEISEKSEIFDDQFSVERPDGSNFTLKIRSTKLEDSAMYFCASSEVTGDYGYTFGSGTRLTVV.

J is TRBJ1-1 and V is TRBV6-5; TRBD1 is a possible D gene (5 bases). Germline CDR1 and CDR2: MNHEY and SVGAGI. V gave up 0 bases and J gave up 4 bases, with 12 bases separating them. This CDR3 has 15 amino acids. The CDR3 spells CASSYSELGGTEAFF. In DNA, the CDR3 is TGTGCCAGCAGTTACTCGGAGTTGGGGGGCACTGAAGCTTTCTTT.

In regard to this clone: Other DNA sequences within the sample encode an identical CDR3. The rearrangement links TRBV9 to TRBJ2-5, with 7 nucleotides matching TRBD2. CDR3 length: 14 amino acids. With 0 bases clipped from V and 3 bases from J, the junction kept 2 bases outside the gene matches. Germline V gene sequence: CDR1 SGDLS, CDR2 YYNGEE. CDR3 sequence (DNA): TGTGCCAGCAGCGTAGGGGCGGGAGAAGAGACCCAGTACTTC. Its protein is CASSVGAGEETQYF.

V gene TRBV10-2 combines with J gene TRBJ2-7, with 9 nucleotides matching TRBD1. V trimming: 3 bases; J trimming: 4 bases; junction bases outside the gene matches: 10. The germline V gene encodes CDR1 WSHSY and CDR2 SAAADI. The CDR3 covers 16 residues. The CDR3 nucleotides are TGCGCCAGCAGTGATCTATTGGGACAGGGAAGTTACGAGCAGTACTTC. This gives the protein CASSDLLGQGSYEQYF.

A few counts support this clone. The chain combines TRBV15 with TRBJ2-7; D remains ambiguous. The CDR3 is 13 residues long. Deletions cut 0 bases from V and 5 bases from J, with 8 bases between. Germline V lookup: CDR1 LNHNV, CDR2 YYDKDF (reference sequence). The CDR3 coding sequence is TGTGCCACCAGCAGAGATCATGGGCACGAGCAGTACTTC. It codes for CATSRDHGHEQYF.

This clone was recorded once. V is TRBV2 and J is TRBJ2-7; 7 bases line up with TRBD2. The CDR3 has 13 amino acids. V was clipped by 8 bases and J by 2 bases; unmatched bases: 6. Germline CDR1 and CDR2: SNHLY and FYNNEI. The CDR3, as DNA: TGTGCCAGCCAAGGACTAGGAACCTACGAGCAGTACTTC. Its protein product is CASQGLGTYEQYF.

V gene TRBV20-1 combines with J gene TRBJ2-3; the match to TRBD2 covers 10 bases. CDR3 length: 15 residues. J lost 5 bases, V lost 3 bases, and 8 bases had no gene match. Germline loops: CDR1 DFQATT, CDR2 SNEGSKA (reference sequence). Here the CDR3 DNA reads TGCAGTGCTAGTGGAGCGGGAGGGCCCGTAGATACGCAGTATTTT. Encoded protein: CSASGAGGPVDTQYF.

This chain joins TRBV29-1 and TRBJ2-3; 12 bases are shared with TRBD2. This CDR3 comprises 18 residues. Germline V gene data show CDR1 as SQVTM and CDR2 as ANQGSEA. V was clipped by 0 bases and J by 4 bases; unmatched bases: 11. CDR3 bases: TGCAGCGTTGAAGAAGCCCCCCGACTAGCGGGAGTACCAGATACGCAGTATTTT. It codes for CSVEEAPRLAGVPDTQYF.

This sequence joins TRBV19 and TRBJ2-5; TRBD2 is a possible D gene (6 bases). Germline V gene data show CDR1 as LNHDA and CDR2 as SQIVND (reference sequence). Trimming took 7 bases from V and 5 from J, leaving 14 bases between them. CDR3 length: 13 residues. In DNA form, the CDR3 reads TGTGCCAGTACAGGGCACCGGGGGGAGACCCAGTACTTC. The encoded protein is CASTGHRGETQYF.

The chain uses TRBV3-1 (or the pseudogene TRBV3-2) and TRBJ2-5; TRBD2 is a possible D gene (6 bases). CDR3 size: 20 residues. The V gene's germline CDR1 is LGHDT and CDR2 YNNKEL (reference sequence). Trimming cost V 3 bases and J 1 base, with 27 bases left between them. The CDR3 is CASSQSLARRPRKSQETQYF. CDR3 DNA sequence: TGTGCCAGCAGCCAGTCGCTAGCGAGACGACCCCGTAAATCCCAAGAGACCCAGTACTTC.